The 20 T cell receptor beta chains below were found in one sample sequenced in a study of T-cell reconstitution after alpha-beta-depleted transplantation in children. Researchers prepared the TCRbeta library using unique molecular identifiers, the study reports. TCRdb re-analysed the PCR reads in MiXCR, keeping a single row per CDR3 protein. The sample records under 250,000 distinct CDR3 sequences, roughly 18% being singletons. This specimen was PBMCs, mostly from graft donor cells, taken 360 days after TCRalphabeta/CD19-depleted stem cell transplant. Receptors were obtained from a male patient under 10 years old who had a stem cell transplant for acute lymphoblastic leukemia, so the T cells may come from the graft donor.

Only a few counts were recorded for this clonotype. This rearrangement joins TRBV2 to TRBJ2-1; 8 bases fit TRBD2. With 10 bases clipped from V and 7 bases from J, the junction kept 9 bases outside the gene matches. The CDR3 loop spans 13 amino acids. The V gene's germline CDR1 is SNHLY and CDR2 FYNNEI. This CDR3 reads CATSGGAWNEQFF. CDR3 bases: TGTGCCACATCCGGGGGGGCTTGGAATGAGCAGTTCTTC.

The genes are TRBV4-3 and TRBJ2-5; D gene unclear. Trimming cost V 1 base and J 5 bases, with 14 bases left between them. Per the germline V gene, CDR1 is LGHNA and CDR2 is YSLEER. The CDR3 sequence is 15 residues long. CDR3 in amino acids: CASSQVGKGLETQYF. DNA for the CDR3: TGCGCCAGCAGCCAAGTTGGTAAGGGTCTTGAGACCCAGTACTTC.

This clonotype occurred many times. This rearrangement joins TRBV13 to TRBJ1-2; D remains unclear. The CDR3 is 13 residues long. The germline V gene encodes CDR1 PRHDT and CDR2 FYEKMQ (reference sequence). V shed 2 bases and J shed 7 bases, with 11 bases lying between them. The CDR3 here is CASSLSRLSGYTF. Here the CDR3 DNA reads TGTGCCAGCAGCTTAAGCAGGCTGAGTGGCTACACCTTC.

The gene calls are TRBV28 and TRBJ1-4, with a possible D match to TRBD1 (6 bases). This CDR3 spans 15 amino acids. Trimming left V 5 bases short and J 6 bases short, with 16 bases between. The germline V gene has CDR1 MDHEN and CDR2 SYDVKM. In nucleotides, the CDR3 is TGTGCCAGCAGTCCAATGCCGGCAGGGGATGAAAAACTGTTTTTT. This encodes CASSPMPAGDEKLFF.

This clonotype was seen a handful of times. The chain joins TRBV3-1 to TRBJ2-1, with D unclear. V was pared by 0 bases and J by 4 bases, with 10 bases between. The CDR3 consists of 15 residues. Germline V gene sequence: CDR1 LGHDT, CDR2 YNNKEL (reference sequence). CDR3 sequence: CASSQEVLPYNEQFF. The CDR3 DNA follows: TGTGCCAGCAGCCAAGAGGTGCTACCGTACAATGAGCAGTTCTTC.

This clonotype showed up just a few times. The CDR3 sequence: CASSDDPRGGSPLHF. The CDR3 DNA reads as TGTGCCAGCAGTGACGACCCCAGGGGAGGCTCACCCCTCCACTTT. The V and J genes are TRBV12-3 or TRBV12-4 and TRBJ1-6, with D possibly being TRBD1 (6 bases). The CDR3 has 15 amino acids. Trimming pared 5 bases from V and 10 bases from J, leaving 18 bases between.

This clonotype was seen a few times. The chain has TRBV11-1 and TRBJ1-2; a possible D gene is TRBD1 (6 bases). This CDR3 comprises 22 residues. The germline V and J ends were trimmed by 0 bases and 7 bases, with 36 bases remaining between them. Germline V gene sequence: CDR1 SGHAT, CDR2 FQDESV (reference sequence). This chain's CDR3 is CASSLAAPLNLQGRFQVGGYTF. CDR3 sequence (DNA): TGTGCCAGCAGCTTAGCTGCCCCCCTAAATCTACAGGGACGGTTTCAAGTAGGTGGCTACACCTTC. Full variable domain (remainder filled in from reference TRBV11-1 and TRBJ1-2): EAEVAQSPRYKITEKSQAVAFWCDPISGHATLYWYRQILGQGPELLVQFQDESVVDDSQLPKDRFSAERLKGVDSTLKIQPAELGDSAMYLCASSLAAPLNLQGRFQVGGYTFGSGTRLTVV.

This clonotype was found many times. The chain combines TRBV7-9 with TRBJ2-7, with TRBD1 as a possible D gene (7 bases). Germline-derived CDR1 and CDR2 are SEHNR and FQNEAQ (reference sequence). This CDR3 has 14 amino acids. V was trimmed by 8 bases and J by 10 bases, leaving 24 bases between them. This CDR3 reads CASRNTEGTVLQYF. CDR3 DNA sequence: TGTGCCAGCCGAAATACGGAGGGGACAGTCCTTCAGTACTTC.

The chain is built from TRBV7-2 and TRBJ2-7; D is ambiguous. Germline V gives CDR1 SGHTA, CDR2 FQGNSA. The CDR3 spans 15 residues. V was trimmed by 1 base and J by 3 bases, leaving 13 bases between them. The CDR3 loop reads CASSLGVGANYEQYF. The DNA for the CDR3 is TGTGCCAGCAGCTTAGGAGTAGGCGCTAACTACGAGCAGTACTTC.

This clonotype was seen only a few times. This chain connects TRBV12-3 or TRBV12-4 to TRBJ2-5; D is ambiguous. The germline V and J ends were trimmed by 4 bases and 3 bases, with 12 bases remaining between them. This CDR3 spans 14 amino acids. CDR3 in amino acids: CASSSPRREETQYF. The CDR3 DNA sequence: TGTGCCAGCAGTTCCCCCCGTCGGGAAGAGACCCAGTACTTC.

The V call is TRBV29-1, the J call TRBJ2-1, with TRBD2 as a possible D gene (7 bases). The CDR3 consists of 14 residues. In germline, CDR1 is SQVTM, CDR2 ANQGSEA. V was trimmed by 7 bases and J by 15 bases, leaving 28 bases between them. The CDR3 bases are TGCAGCGCCCTAGGGGGGGGCTCCGACGGAATATCGTTCTTC. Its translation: CSALGGGSDGISFF.

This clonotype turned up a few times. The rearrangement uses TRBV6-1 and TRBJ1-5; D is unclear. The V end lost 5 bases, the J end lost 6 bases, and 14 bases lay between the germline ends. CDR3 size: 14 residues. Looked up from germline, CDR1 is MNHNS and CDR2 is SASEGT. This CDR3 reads CASSPAGSGQPQHF. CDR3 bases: TGTGCCAGCAGTCCGGCGGGATCAGGTCAGCCCCAGCATTTT.

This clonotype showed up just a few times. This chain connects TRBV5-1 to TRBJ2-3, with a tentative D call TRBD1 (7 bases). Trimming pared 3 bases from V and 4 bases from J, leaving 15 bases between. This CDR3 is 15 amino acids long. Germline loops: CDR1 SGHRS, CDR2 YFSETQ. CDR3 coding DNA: TGCGCCAGCAGCTCTGGGCAGGGGGAGGCAGATACGCAGTATTTT. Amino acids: CASSSGQGEADTQYF.

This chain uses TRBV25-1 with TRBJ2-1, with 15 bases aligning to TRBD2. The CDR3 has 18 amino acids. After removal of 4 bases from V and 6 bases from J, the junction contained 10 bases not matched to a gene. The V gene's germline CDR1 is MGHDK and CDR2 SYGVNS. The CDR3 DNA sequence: TGTGCCAGCAGTGGATTAGGGACTAGCGGGGGGCTCTCCAATGAGCAGTTCTTC. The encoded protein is CASSGLGTSGGLSNEQFF.

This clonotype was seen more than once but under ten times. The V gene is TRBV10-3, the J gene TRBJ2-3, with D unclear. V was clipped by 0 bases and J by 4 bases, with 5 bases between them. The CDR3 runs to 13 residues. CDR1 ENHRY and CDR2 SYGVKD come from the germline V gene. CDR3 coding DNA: TGTGCCATCAGTGAGTCATGGCCAGATACGCAGTATTTT. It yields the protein CAISESWPDTQYF.

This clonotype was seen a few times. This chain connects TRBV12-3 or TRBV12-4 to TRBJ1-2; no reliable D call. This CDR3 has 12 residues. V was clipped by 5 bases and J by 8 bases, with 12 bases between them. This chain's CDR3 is CASSAPQRGYTF. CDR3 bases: TGTGCCAGCAGTGCACCGCAGAGGGGCTACACCTTC.

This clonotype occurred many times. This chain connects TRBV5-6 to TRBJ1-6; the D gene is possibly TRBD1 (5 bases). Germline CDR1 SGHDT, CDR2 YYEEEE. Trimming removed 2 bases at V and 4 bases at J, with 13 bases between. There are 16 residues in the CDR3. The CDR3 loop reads CASSFEGRSYNSPLHF. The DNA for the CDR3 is TGTGCCAGCAGCTTCGAGGGGAGATCGTATAATTCACCCCTCCACTTT.

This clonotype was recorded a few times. CDR3 nucleotides: TGTGCCAGCAGCCTATCTGCGATACCTCCAAGGGGCGTGAGCACCGGGGAGCTGTTTTTT. It is translated as CASSLSAIPPRGVSTGELFF. The V call is TRBV7-6, the J call TRBJ2-2; tentative D call: TRBD1 (5 bases). Germline V gives CDR1 SGHVS, CDR2 FNYEAQ. Trimming removed 5 bases from V and 4 bases from J, with 29 bases in between. The CDR3 runs 20 residues.

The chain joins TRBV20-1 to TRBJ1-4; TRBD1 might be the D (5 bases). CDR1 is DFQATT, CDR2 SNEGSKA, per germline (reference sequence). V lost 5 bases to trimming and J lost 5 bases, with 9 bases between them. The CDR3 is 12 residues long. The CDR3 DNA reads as TGCAGTGCTTCGACAGAAAATGAAAAACTGTTTTTT. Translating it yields CSASTENEKLFF.

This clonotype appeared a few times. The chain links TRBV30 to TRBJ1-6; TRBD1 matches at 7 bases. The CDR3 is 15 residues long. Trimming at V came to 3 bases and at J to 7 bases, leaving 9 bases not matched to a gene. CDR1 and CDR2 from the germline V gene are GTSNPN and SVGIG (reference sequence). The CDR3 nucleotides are TGTGCCTGGAGGCCCCCGACAGGGAGAAATTCACCCCTCCACTTT. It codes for CAWRPPTGRNSPLHF.